The sequence of this TCR beta chain was determined in a study of T-cell memory formation after mild COVID-19. Findings and caveats of the study: A balance of CD4 and CD8 characterized clones contracting day 15 to 85, whereas later expanders leaned CD4+. Among CD4+ contracting clones, most were CM and EM, and CD8+ ones EMRA.

Researchers used 5'RACE with constant-segment primers to make TCR alpha and TCR beta cDNA libraries that carry sample barcodes and UMIs. Each CDR3 protein is one row after TCRdb ran MiXCR on the 5' RACE reads. The top ten hold about a fifth of the sample, which has some 320,000 distinct CDR3 sequences, more than 15% seen once. This clonotype was seen only a few times. Its antigen is currently unknown. The germline CDR1 and CDR2 sequences are KGHDR and SFDVKD. V gave up 7 bases and J gave up 6 bases, with 9 bases separating them. The CDR3 totals 12 residues. Sequencing used PBMCs or a T cell subset sorted from them (not recorded which). This clonotype was sampled from a man aged 18 to 29 who had mild COVID-19 (a few samples of this study predate the infection). Cell type and time point are not known. The gene calls are TRBV24-1 and TRBJ2-1; D tentatively reads TRBD1 or TRBD2 (7 bases each). The CDR3 protein is CATSRGGNEQFF. CDR3 nucleotide sequence: TGTGCCACCAGCAGGGGGGGCAATGAGCAGTTCTTC.